The 17 T cell receptor beta chains below come from one sample, sequenced in a study of blood T cell repertoires in COVID-19. Assay: immunoSEQ multiplex PCR; the TCRdb copy retains only in-frame clones and omits some. The sample includes some 320,000 clones, 85% of them seen just once. The sequenced material came from PBMCs or T cells enriched from blood (not recorded which). Receptor source: a woman aged 25-40 years who had been exposed to COVID-19.

V gene TRBV7-2 combines with J gene TRBJ2-7; a weak D match, TRBD2 (6 bases). Trimming took off 1 base at V and 4 bases at J, with 14 bases between the two ends. Germline V gene lookup returns CDR1 SGHTA and CDR2 FQGNSA. The CDR3 is 15 amino acids. CDR3 nucleotides: TGTGCCAGCAGCTTAGTGGGGGGACCTGGATACGAGCAGTACTTC. Its protein product is CASSLVGGPGYEQYF.

The DNA for the CDR3 is TGTGCCAGCAGCCCGTTACCGCGGCCCCAGCATTTT. It is translated as CASSPLPRPQHF. The chain recombines TRBV21-1 with TRBJ1-5. TRBV21-1 is a documented pseudogene. The CDR3 sequence is 12 residues long.

This chain links TRBV28 with TRBJ2-1; TRBD2 agrees at 10 bases. V trimming: 7 bases; J trimming: 0 bases; junction bases outside the gene matches: 21. Per the germline V gene, CDR1 is MDHEN and CDR2 is SYDVKM. CDR3 size: 21 residues. CDR3 protein: CASTTPDLAGVLMSSYNEQFF. For the CDR3, the DNA is TGTGCCAGCACCACCCCCGACCTAGCGGGAGTCCTAATGAGCTCCTACAATGAGCAGTTCTTC.

The CDR3 nucleotides read TGTGCCAGCAGCCCCGGGACAGGGGGAGAGATAGCTAACTATGGCTACACCTTC. It encodes CASSPGTGGEIANYGYTF. This chain connects TRBV3-1 (or the pseudogene TRBV3-2) to TRBJ1-2; TRBD1 matches at 11 bases. J lost 0 bases, V lost 4 bases, and 10 bases had no gene match. Germline values: CDR1 LGHDT, CDR2 YNNKEL (reference sequence). The CDR3 runs to 18 residues.

The chain is built from TRBV21-1 and TRBJ2-7; the table's D call, TRBD2, has no DNA check behind it. TRBV21-1 is tagged as a pseudogene. The CDR3 is 16 residues long. The CDR3 sequence: CASSKAGPVGGYEQYF. The CDR3 DNA sequence: TGTGCCAGCAGCAAAGCAGGTCCAGTGGGGGGCTACGAGCAGTACTTC.

The chain has TRBV19 and TRBJ1-4; 9 bases match TRBD1. Germline loops: CDR1 LNHDA, CDR2 SQIVND (reference sequence). The CDR3 has 16 residues. V was pared by 10 bases and J by 7 bases, with 16 bases of the junction left unmatched. CDR3 DNA sequence: TGTGCCACGAACCCAGTGGGAGGACAGGGGTCTGAAAAACTGTTTTTT. Protein sequence: CATNPVGGQGSEKLFF.

The CDR3 nucleotides read TGTGCCAGCAGCCAAGAGTCAGGGTTAGCTAATGAAAAACTGTTTTTT. Its translation is CASSQESGLANEKLFF. The V and J genes are TRBV4-2 and TRBJ1-4; the D gene is possibly TRBD1 (5 bases). The germline CDR1 and CDR2 sequences are LGHNA and YNFKEQ. Trimming stripped 0 bases from V and 3 bases from J, with 11 bases between. CDR3 size: 16 residues.

The chain couples TRBV12-3 or TRBV12-4 to TRBJ1-1; 8 positions match TRBD1. J lost 1 base, V lost 6 bases, and 1 base had no gene match. This CDR3 comprises 13 residues. CDR3 DNA: TGTGCCAGCAGGACAGGGGAGAACACTGAAGCTTTCTTT. Protein product: CASRTGENTEAFF.

The V gene is TRBV7-9, the J gene TRBJ1-2; D gene ambiguous. Deletions cut 1 base from V and 1 base from J, with 7 bases between. CDR3 length: 14 amino acids. The germline gives CDR1 SEHNR, CDR2 FQNEAQ (reference sequence). CDR3 amino acids: CASSLERDNYGYTF. The CDR3 coding sequence is TGTGCCAGCAGCTTAGAACGGGATAACTATGGCTACACCTTC.

V is TRBV7-9 and J is TRBJ1-5; the match to TRBD1 covers 9 bases. This CDR3 region has 17 residues. Trimming removed 4 bases from V and 1 base from J; junction bases left unmatched: 8. Germline-derived CDR1 and CDR2 are SEHNR and FQNEAQ (reference sequence). The CDR3 here is CASSSMGGQGSNQPQHF. The CDR3 DNA follows: TGTGCCAGCAGCTCCATGGGAGGACAGGGGAGCAATCAGCCCCAGCATTTT.

The V gene is TRBV30, the J gene TRBJ2-1; TRBD1 aligns across 7 bases. V lost 2 bases, J lost 9 bases, and 4 bases stayed unmatched. The CDR3 covers 12 residues. In germline, CDR1 is GTSNPN, CDR2 SVGIG (reference sequence). This CDR3 is CAWSRQGSEQFF. The CDR3 bases are TGTGCCTGGAGTCGACAGGGTAGTGAGCAGTTCTTC. Using reference TRBV30 and TRBJ2-1 for the parts outside the CDR3, the full variable domain is SQTIHQWPATLVQPVGSPLSLECTVEGTSNPNLYWYRQAAGRGLQLLFYSVGIGQISSEVPQNLSASRPQDRQFILSSKKLLLSDSGFYLCAWSRQGSEQFFGPGTRLTVL.

The gene calls are TRBV6-5 and TRBJ2-1; D is undetermined. The CDR3 covers 16 residues. V dropped 0 bases and J dropped 0 bases, with 9 bases sitting between them. Germline lookup yields CDR1 MNHEY and CDR2 SVGAGI. The CDR3 DNA reads TGTGCCAGCAGTTACTCAACAGAGAGCTCCTACAATGAGCAGTTCTTC. This sequence encodes CASSYSTESSYNEQFF.

This sequence joins TRBV23-1 and TRBJ2-7; 9 bases are a match to TRBD1. TRBV23-1 belongs to the ORF category, with a function that is uncertain. This CDR3 region has 17 residues. Germline trimming cut 0 bases from V and 5 bases from J; bases unmatched to any gene: 11. The CDR3 DNA sequence: TGCGCCAGCAGTCAATCGTGCTCCCGGGACAGGGTCCACGAGCAGTACTTC. Amino acids: CASSQSCSRDRVHEQYF.

This chain links TRBV30 with TRBJ1-1; 9 nucleotides line up with TRBD1. Germline assignment: CDR1 GTSNPN and CDR2 SVGIG (reference sequence). With 4 bases clipped from V and 8 bases from J, the junction kept 5 bases outside the gene matches. This CDR3 comprises 12 residues. The CDR3 protein is CAWTGQGPEAFF. The CDR3 bases are TGTGCCTGGACCGGACAGGGGCCCGAAGCTTTCTTT.

The rearrangement links TRBV24-1 to TRBJ2-2, with D tentatively TRBD2 (6 bases). The CDR3 totals 16 residues. V lost 0 bases and J 7 bases, leaving 14 bases between the germline ends. Germline V CDR1 and CDR2: KGHDR, SFDVKD. The DNA for the CDR3 is TGTGCCACCAGTGATTTGCAGAGGGAGGAGTTCGGGGAGCTGTTTTTT. It is translated as CATSDLQREEFGELFF.

V usage is TRBV30 and J usage is TRBJ1-6; 10 nucleotides line up with TRBD1. Germline V gene data show CDR1 as GTSNPN and CDR2 as SVGIG (reference sequence). V lost 7 bases and J lost 10; bases outside the gene matches: 10. There are 14 residues in the CDR3. The CDR3 coding sequence is TGTGCCTATAACCGGGACAGGGGACGGTCACCCCTCCACTTT. Amino acid sequence: CAYNRDRGRSPLHF.

The sample holds one count of this clone. The genes are TRBV13 and TRBJ2-3; 10 bases match TRBD2. The CDR3 is made up of 16 amino acids. Losses at the gene ends were 4 bases for V and 1 base for J; bases not matched to a gene: 5. Germline values: CDR1 PRHDT, CDR2 FYEKMQ (reference sequence). CDR3 in amino acids: CASSYSGTSGTDTQYF. The CDR3 DNA reads TGTGCCAGCAGCTACTCCGGGACTAGCGGCACAGATACGCAGTATTTT.